This T cell receptor (beta chain) originates from a study of blood T cell repertoires in COVID-19. As processed by the authors: The authors estimated nucleated cell counts from reference gene primer amplification. Assay used: immunoSEQ multiplex PCR; TCRdb lists only in-frame clones, some missing. The V and J calls and the clone size are those of that table, but D and trimming were determined from the DNA. The repertoire holds 430,000 or so clones, with 80% to 90% as singletons. The CDR3 contains 13 residues. V was clipped by 5 bases and J by 7 bases, with 14 bases between them. Germline loops: CDR1 SGHAT, CDR2 FQNNGV. The Seattle patients joined while their infection was active and were tracked longitudinally afterward.

The TCR comes from a young man with COVID-19, enrolled during active disease. The chain recombines TRBV11-2 with TRBJ2-5; no definite D call. The source material was peripheral blood. The CDR3 DNA is TGTGCCAGCAGCCTAACCGTACCGGGGACCCAGTACTTC. Translating it yields CASSLTVPGTQYF.